This record looks at one T cell receptor beta chain sequence and its context. The antigen is not known. CD45RO-negative cells were positively selected for CCR7, leaving out terminally differentiated effector memory CD45RA+ cells. The study drew its donors from healthy HIV-negative adults without recent acute infections or vaccinations. Data came from immunoSEQ multiplex PCR; TCRdb stores just in-frame clones and leaves some out. The sample has some 2,000,000 clones, about 95% seen once. The sample is drawn from a study of shared clonotypes between healthy human individuals. Study-wide results and limits: The sampled material consisted only of blood, and tissue repertoires are likely to differ. Donor scarcity curtailed the genetic and exposure-history diversity represented herein.

CDR3 length equals 15 residues. Germline V gives CDR1 SGHDT, CDR2 YYEEEE. V was trimmed by 1 base and J by 4 bases, leaving 12 bases between them. The chain joins TRBV5-6 to TRBJ1-5; D not resolved. Sequenced input: naive CD8+ T cells sorted from blood. The TCR originated in a man between 18 and 29 years old in good health. CDR3 amino acids: CASSLSQNPNQPQHF. CDR3 nucleotides: TGTGCCAGCAGCTTGTCTCAGAATCCAAATCAGCCCCAGCATTTT.